The source of this TCR beta chain is a study of shared clonotypes between healthy human individuals. The wider study: Contributing individuals were two females and a few males aged 18 to 49.

This clone was detected only once. The antigen is unknown. Clones were read by immunoSEQ multiplex PCR, and TCRdb kept only the in-frame ones, dropping some. The table shows millions of clones, with more than 85% occurring only once. In the CD4+ fraction, cells were divided into CD45RA+ naive and CD45RA-negative memory subsets. The CDR3 is 15 amino acids. Looked up from germline, CDR1 is SGDLS and CDR2 is YYNGEE. The germline V and J ends were trimmed by 7 bases and 6 bases, with 20 bases remaining between them. Findings and limits, study-wide: About 5% of naive CD4 clonotypes were shared across several donors.

This sequence originates from a man aged 18 to 30 in good health. Some clones in this sample may be carry-over from other donors' samples. The material sequenced was naive CD4+ T cells from PBMCs. Subset: CD45RA+ positively selected. The rearrangement links TRBV9 to TRBJ2-1; D may be TRBD2 (6 bases). Here the CDR3 DNA reads TGTGCCAGCGCTCCGGGAGTAGCGGTGGTCAATGAGCAGTTCTTC. Protein product: CASAPGVAVVNEQFF.